The 24 T cell receptor beta chains reported below all come from one sample, sequenced in a study of T cell repertoires in cytomegalovirus infection. MiXCR was run by TCRdb on the reads, yielding one entry per CDR3 protein. This table has 250,000 to 350,000 distinct CDR3 sequences, under 30% appearing once. The material sequenced was PBMCs. These receptor sequences come from a human donor in good health (CMV status not recorded). Some clones in this sample may be carry-over from other donors' samples.

This clonotype appeared a few times. The chain combines TRBV28 with TRBJ2-1, with D unclear. CDR3 length equals 15 residues. Per germline, CDR1 MDHEN and CDR2 SYDVKM. V lost 1 base to trimming and J lost 5 bases, with 12 bases between them. CDR3 nucleotide sequence: TGTGCCAGCAGTTTATATGGGAATGGCGACAATGAGCAGTTCTTC. Protein product: CASSLYGNGDNEQFF. The whole variable domain, remainder taken from reference TRBV28 and TRBJ2-1, is DVKVTQSSRYLVKRTGEKVFLECVQDMDHENMFWYRQDPGLGLRLIYFSYDVKMKEKGDIPEGYSVSREKKERFSLILESASTNQTSMYLCASSLYGNGDNEQFFGPGTRLTVL.

This clonotype was counted between two and nine times. The chain recombines TRBV28 with TRBJ1-4; possibly TRBD1 for D (5 bases). Trimming took 3 bases from V and 6 from J, leaving 14 bases between them. The CDR3 totals 15 residues. CDR1 is MDHEN, CDR2 SYDVKM, per germline. The CDR3 here is CASSLGRHRDEKLFF. In DNA, the CDR3 is TGTGCCAGCAGTTTGGGACGACATCGGGATGAAAAACTGTTTTTT. Full variable domain (missing parts from reference TRBV28 and TRBJ1-4): DVKVTQSSRYLVKRTGEKVFLECVQDMDHENMFWYRQDPGLGLRLIYFSYDVKMKEKGDIPEGYSVSREKKERFSLILESASTNQTSMYLCASSLGRHRDEKLFFGSGTQLSVL.

V and J are TRBV10-3 and TRBJ2-5, with 7 bases fitting TRBD2. The CDR3 contains 13 residues. Germline V CDR1 and CDR2: ENHRY, SYGVKD. The trim removed 6 bases at V and 5 bases at J, leaving 6 bases unmatched. The CDR3 nucleotides are TGTGCCATCAGGGAGGGCGGGAGCGAGACCCAGTACTTC. Its translation: CAIREGGSETQYF.

On this clonotype itself: A much larger clone lies a single base off, so this may be a read error. This rearrangement joins TRBV11-2 to TRBJ2-3; the D gene could be TRBD1 or TRBD2 (6 bases each). Germline V gives CDR1 SGHAT, CDR2 FQNNGV. The CDR3 sequence is 15 residues long. CDR3 residues: CASSLFPGATDTRYF. DNA of the CDR3: TGTGCCAGCAGCTTATTTCCGGGGGCCACAGATACGCGGTATTTT.

The V gene is TRBV27, the J gene TRBJ1-6; D is ambiguous. There are 14 residues in the CDR3. Trimming took 6 bases from V and 0 from J, leaving 6 bases between them. The germline CDR1 and CDR2 sequences are MNHEY and SMNVEV (reference sequence). CDR3 in DNA: TGTGCCAGCAGCCCCGCCTCCTATAATTCACCCCTCCACTTT. Protein: CASSPASYNSPLHF.

V and J are TRBV29-1 and TRBJ1-1; D might be TRBD1 (6 bases). This CDR3 has 15 residues. V was cut by 3 bases and J by 11 bases, with 25 bases left in between. The germline V gene has CDR1 SQVTM and CDR2 ANQGSEA. The CDR3 reads CSVEGERGGLGEAFF. In nucleotides, the CDR3 is TGCAGCGTTGAGGGCGAAAGGGGGGGTCTGGGAGAGGCTTTCTTT.

A few counts support this clonotype. This rearrangement joins TRBV3-1 to TRBJ2-5; perhaps D is TRBD1 or TRBD2 (5 bases each). This CDR3 comprises 14 residues. Germline V gene sequence: CDR1 LGHDT, CDR2 YNNKEL (reference sequence). Between the trimmed V and J ends, which lost 4 bases and 5 bases, there was a span of 14 bases. CDR3 sequence reads: CASSPMSGRETQYF. In DNA form, the CDR3 reads TGTGCCAGCAGCCCTATGTCGGGACGGGAGACCCAGTACTTC.

This chain uses TRBV11-2 with TRBJ1-1; TRBD1 is a possible D gene (5 bases). Looked up from germline, CDR1 is SGHAT and CDR2 is FQNNGV. Trimming left V 5 bases short and J 1 base short, with 14 bases between. The CDR3 has 15 amino acids. CDR3 sequence: CASSRAGTTNTEAFF. Written as DNA, the CDR3 is TGTGCCAGCAGCCGTGCGGGGACTACGAACACTGAAGCTTTCTTT. Full variable domain (missing parts from reference TRBV11-2 and TRBJ1-1): EAGVAQSPRYKIIEKRQSVAFWCNPISGHATLYWYQQILGQGPKLLIQFQNNGVVDDSQLPKDRFSAERLKGVDSTLKIQPAKLEDSAVYLCASSRAGTTNTEAFFGQGTRLTVV.

This clonotype rates as medium-sized (0.01 to 0.1%). The rearrangement links TRBV10-2 to TRBJ2-7, with unresolved D. Germline assignment: CDR1 WSHSY and CDR2 SAAADI. V was cut by 7 bases and J by 1 base, with 5 bases left in between. This CDR3 has 11 residues. Written as DNA, the CDR3 is TGCGCCAGCACCAGTTCCTACGAGCAGTACTTC. Protein product: CASTSSYEQYF.

The chain links TRBV12-3 or TRBV12-4 to TRBJ2-7; D is tentatively TRBD1 or TRBD2 (5 bases each). The CDR3 has 13 amino acids. V lost 4 bases to trimming and J lost 3 bases, with 10 bases between them. CDR3 DNA: TGTGCCAGCAGTTCCCAGGGACGCTACGAGCAGTACTTC. Encoded protein: CASSSQGRYEQYF.

This clonotype has a count of ten or more. The J gene is TRBJ2-5, the V gene TRBV6-2 or TRBV6-3, with 7 bases aligning to TRBD1. The CDR3 totals 14 residues. With V trimmed by 6 bases and J by 3 bases, 7 bases remained unmatched. Germline CDR1 is MNHEY and CDR2 is SVGEGT. The CDR3 here is CASSAGTEEETQYF. The CDR3 DNA reads TGTGCCAGCAGCGCCGGGACAGAAGAAGAGACCCAGTACTTC.

This clonotype showed up just a few times. The V gene is TRBV11-2, the J gene TRBJ1-2; D might be TRBD1 (5 bases). The CDR3 spans 15 residues. Between the trimmed V and J ends, which lost 4 bases and 5 bases, there was a span of 17 bases. Germline V gene data show CDR1 as SGHAT and CDR2 as FQNNGV. This CDR3 is CASSSPGRTLYGYTF. CDR3 nucleotides: TGTGCCAGCAGCTCACCGGGACGTACGTTATATGGCTACACCTTC.

This clonotype was seen more than once but under ten times. The rearrangement uses TRBV4-3 and TRBJ1-5; D gene ambiguous. The CDR3 runs 15 residues. The germline gives CDR1 LGHNA, CDR2 YSLEER. V lost 0 bases and J lost 3, with 9 bases in between. The CDR3 bases are TGCGCCAGCAGCCAAGAAGTCAGTCACAATCAGCCCCAGCATTTT. This translates into CASSQEVSHNQPQHF.

This chain joins TRBV5-6 and TRBJ2-1, with 11 bases aligning to TRBD2. Unmatched junction bases numbered 8, after V lost 6 bases and J lost 6 bases. The CDR3 length is 15 residues. The germline V gene encodes CDR1 SGHDT and CDR2 YYEEEE. For the CDR3, the DNA is TGTGCCAGCATCTTCACCGGACTAGCGGGCAATGAGCAGTTCTTC. Its translation: CASIFTGLAGNEQFF.

This clonotype has only a few counts. The V call is TRBV2, the J call TRBJ1-1, with D possibly TRBD1 on 5 matching bases. Trimming shortened V by 2 bases and J by 5 bases, and 21 bases separated the two germline ends. The CDR3 is made up of 17 amino acids. CDR1 is SNHLY, CDR2 FYNNEI, per germline. CDR3 sequence: CASSETISWGKGTEAFF. The CDR3 coding sequence is TGTGCCAGCAGTGAAACAATCTCTTGGGGGAAGGGGACTGAAGCTTTCTTT.

This clonotype was found many times. The CDR3 nucleotides read TGTGCCAGCAGCCAGGGGGACGGTCGTGAAAAACTGTTTTTT. Its translation: CASSQGDGREKLFF. V is TRBV12-3 or TRBV12-4 and J is TRBJ1-4; TRBD1 agrees at 7 bases. The ends lost 6 bases at V and 7 bases at J; junction bases unmatched: 8. This CDR3 spans 14 amino acids.

The chain joins TRBV6-1 to TRBJ2-7, with D unresolved. The ends were cut back, 4 bases at V and 3 bases at J, with 7 bases in the middle. Germline CDR1 and CDR2: MNHNS and SASEGT. There are 12 residues in the CDR3. The CDR3 coding sequence is TGTGCCAGCAGTGGCAGATACTACGAGCAGTACTTC. Amino acids: CASSGRYYEQYF.

V usage is TRBV6-1 and J usage is TRBJ1-5; D gene ambiguous. Germline CDR1 MNHNS, CDR2 SASEGT. The CDR3 runs 13 residues. The V end lost 6 bases, the J end lost 0 bases, and 6 bases lay between the germline ends. The CDR3 DNA reads as TGTGCCAGCAGCACCAATAGCAATCAGCCCCAGCATTTT. Translating gives CASSTNSNQPQHF.

This clonotype has a count of ten or more. The J gene is TRBJ2-7, the V gene TRBV7-8, with 11 nucleotides matching TRBD1. Germline CDR1 SGHVS, CDR2 FQNEAQ. V dropped 1 base and J dropped 4; count of bases not matched to a gene: 3. The CDR3 totals 15 residues. The chain's CDR3 is CASSLVGTGGYEQYF. The CDR3 coding sequence is TGTGCCAGCAGCTTAGTAGGGACAGGGGGGTACGAGCAGTACTTC.

The V gene is TRBV6-2 or TRBV6-3, the J gene TRBJ2-1, with 9 nucleotides matching TRBD2. After removal of 8 bases from V and 3 bases from J, the junction contained 8 bases not matched to a gene. This CDR3 is built from 15 residues. CDR1 and CDR2 from the germline V gene are MNHEY and SVGEGT. CDR3 bases: TGTGCCAGCCGGGTAGCGGGAGATGGCTACAATGAGCAGTTCTTC. It codes for CASRVAGDGYNEQFF.

This clonotype was counted many times. The chain is built from TRBV7-2 and TRBJ2-2; 11 bases line up with TRBD2. CDR1 is SGHTA, CDR2 FQGNSA, per germline. This CDR3 contains 14 residues. V trimming: 5 bases; J trimming: 8 bases; junction bases outside the gene matches: 4. CDR3 in DNA: TGTGCCAGCAGCATCATAGCGGGAGGGGGGGAGCTGTTTTTT. Its translation is CASSIIAGGGELFF.

The genes are TRBV7-9 and TRBJ2-7; 8 nucleotides agree with TRBD2. Trimming removed 8 bases from V and 4 bases from J; junction bases left unmatched: 10. From germline, CDR1 is SEHNR and CDR2 FQNEAQ (reference sequence). The CDR3 runs to 14 residues. The CDR3 here is CASALSGGKYEQYF. The DNA of the CDR3 is TGTGCCAGCGCTCTGTCGGGGGGGAAATACGAGCAGTACTTC.

This chain uses TRBV24-1 with TRBJ2-3, with no clear D. With 9 bases removed from V and 6 bases from J, the gap between germline ends came to 18 bases. The CDR3 loop spans 14 amino acids. The germline V gene encodes CDR1 KGHDR and CDR2 SFDVKD. CDR3 sequence reads: CATGMDQPGDTQYF. The CDR3 DNA sequence: TGTGCCACCGGAATGGACCAACCGGGCGATACGCAGTATTTT.

This rearrangement joins TRBV15 to TRBJ2-3, with D hard to call. V dropped 2 bases and J dropped 5 bases, with 5 bases sitting between them. CDR3 length: 12 residues. CDR1 and CDR2 from the germline V gene are LNHNV and YYDKDF (reference sequence). CDR3 in amino acids: CATSRPRDTQYF. The CDR3 DNA is TGTGCCACCAGCAGACCCCGAGATACGCAGTATTTT.